This T cell receptor (beta chain) was sequenced during a study of blood T cell repertoires in COVID-19. Overall study context: Sites in the United States, Italy and Spain provided acute and convalescent COVID-19 samples. T cells, B-cell-depleted T cells, or PBMCs provided the cDNA or gDNA that served as material.

Trimming shortened V by 4 bases and J by 1 base, and 11 bases separated the two germline ends. The CDR3 runs to 14 residues. CDR1 is SGHRS and CDR2 is YFSETQ in the germline V gene. Methods used by the authors: Amplified reference gene primers provided the basis for estimating nucleated cell counts. Some clones are missing from TCRdb's copy, which holds only in-frame ones; the method was immunoSEQ multiplex PCR. V, J and clone size reflect that table, while D and trimming were determined from the DNA. Of a few hundred thousand clones in the sample, 86% were seen once. Sample: peripheral blood. The chain joins TRBV5-1 to TRBJ1-2; D unclear. The sequence came from a man at least 80 years old with acute or convalescent COVID-19. CDR3 nucleotides: TGCGCCAGCAGCCCCCCTCGGGTTAACTATGGCTACACCTTC. Its protein product is CASSPPRVNYGYTF.